Listed below are T cell receptor beta chains from one sample, sequenced in a study of blood T cell repertoires in COVID-19. Here immunoSEQ multiplex PCR was the method, and the copy in TCRdb shows in-frame clones only, minus some. Altogether about 300,000 clones are present, roughly 86% being singletons, with the ten largest covering over 8%. Sequencing was done on a sample of peripheral blood. These receptors all stem from a man between 18 and 35 years old with active or convalescent COVID-19. CDR3s include the opening cysteine and the closing phenylalanine or tryptophan. D genes are given only for firm matches. Some rows have no size entry. The others give once, few or many, or a class for an expanded clone.

-	TRBV13	once	12	TRBJ2-4	CASSPTQGGQYF	TGTGCCAGCAGCCCAACCCAGGGTGGCCAGTACTTC
-	TRBV27	once	14	TRBJ2-6	CASSHSSGANVLTF	TGTGCCAGCAGTCACAGCTCTGGGGCCAACGTCCTGACTTTC
TRBD1	TRBV24-1	-	15	TRBJ2-7	CATSAQTGSSYEQYF	TGTGCCACCAGTGCCCAGACAGGGAGCTCCTACGAGCAGTACTTC
-	TRBV12-3/TRBV12-4	-	12	TRBJ2-5	CASSSSQETQYF	TGTGCCAGCAGTTCTAGCCAAGAGACCCAGTACTTC
TRBD2	TRBV7-2	once	18	TRBJ2-3	CASSFTLRLAVRTDTQYF	TGTGCCAGCAGCTTCACCCTCCGGCTAGCGGTACGCACAGATACGCAGTATTTT
TRBD1	TRBV27	-	14	TRBJ1-2	CASWTGGKGTGYTF	TGTGCCAGCTGGACAGGGGGAAAGGGAACTGGCTACACCTTC
TRBD2	TRBV5-4	-	15	TRBJ2-1	CASSPGWRGGNEQFF	TGTGCCAGCAGCCCAGGGTGGCGGGGGGGCAATGAGCAGTTCTTC
-	TRBV6-2/TRBV6-3	-	13	TRBJ1-2	CASSRGEDYGYTF	TGTGCCAGCAGTAGAGGGGAGGACTATGGCTACACCTTC
-	TRBV5-1	-	14	TRBJ1-2	CASSPGSQNYGYTF	TGCGCCAGCAGCCCGGGTAGTCAAAACTATGGCTACACCTTC
-	TRBV25-1	-	16	TRBJ1-2	CASSEYSGSLIDGYTF	TGTGCCAGCAGTGAATATTCTGGTAGCCTCATCGATGGCTACACCTTC
-	TRBV5-6	-	13	TRBJ2-1	CASSLVSYNEQFF	TGTGCCAGCAGCTTGGTATCCTACAATGAGCAGTTCTTC
-	TRBV11-2	-	13	TRBJ2-1	CASSPAGINEQFF	TGTGCCAGCAGCCCCGCGGGAATCAATGAGCAGTTCTTC
-	TRBV6-5	once	15	TRBJ1-1	CASSGSAAGSTEAFF	TGTGCCAGCTCGGGTTCAGCGGCGGGGTCCACTGAAGCTTTCTTT
-	TRBV13	-	12	TRBJ1-1	CASSLGQKEAFF	TGTGCCAGCAGCTTAGGGCAGAAAGAAGCTTTCTTT
TRBD1	TRBV9	-	15	TRBJ1-2	CASSAARQGAWGYTF	TGTGCCAGCAGCGCCGCACGACAGGGGGCTTGGGGCTACACCTTC
-	TRBV19	-	15	TRBJ1-5	CASSPWASSNQPQHF	TGTGCCAGTAGTCCCTGGGCCAGCAGCAATCAGCCCCAGCATTTT
TRBD1	TRBV5-6	-	14	TRBJ1-4	CASSHPDRAGKLFF	TGTGCCAGCAGCCACCCTGACAGGGCTGGAAAACTGTTTTTT
-	TRBV23-1	-	21	TRBJ2-6	CASSQLLDRNRFSSGANVLTF	TGCGCCAGCAGTCAACTTCTCGACAGAAACCGATTCAGCTCTGGGGCCAACGTCCTGACTTTC
-	TRBV21-1	-	14	TRBJ1-2	CAIPPGGGLSGYTF	TGTGCCATCCCTCCCGGGGGGGGGCTTAGTGGCTACACCTTC
-	TRBV2	few	14	TRBJ1-2	CASIPRDDNYGYTF	TGTGCCAGCATTCCCCGAGATGATAACTATGGCTACACCTTC
TRBD2	TRBV19	few	18	TRBJ2-6	CASSRLAGGIAGANVLTF	TGTGCCAGTAGCCGGCTAGCGGGGGGCATAGCTGGGGCCAACGTCCTGACTTTC
-	TRBV7-9	-	15	TRBJ1-4	CASSPGLVANEKLFF	TGTGCCAGCAGCCCAGGGTTGGTGGCTAATGAAAAACTGTTTTTT
TRBD1	TRBV7-4	-	17	TRBJ2-3	CASSNPQGQDYTDTQYF	TGTGCCAGCAGCAACCCTCAAGGACAGGATTACACAGATACGCAGTATTTT
TRBD1	TRBV5-1	-	15	TRBJ1-4	CASSLTTGGREKLFF	TGCGCCAGCAGCTTGACTACAGGGGGGAGAGAAAAACTGTTTTTT
-	TRBV13	-	16	TRBJ2-7	CASSSPRGQKVYEQYF	TGTGCCAGCAGCTCTCCTCGCGGACAGAAGGTCTACGAGCAGTACTTC
-	TRBV9	-	15	TRBJ2-1	CASSVKTIPLNEQFF	TGTGCCAGCAGCGTAAAGACAATCCCGCTCAATGAGCAGTTCTTC
-	TRBV25-1	-	17	TRBJ2-1	CASSESADRVSYNEQFF	TGTGCCAGCAGTGAATCCGCGGACAGAGTCTCCTACAATGAGCAGTTCTTC
-	TRBV11-2	-	14	TRBJ1-1	CATRRGAGNTEAFF	TGTGCCACTCGACGGGGGGCCGGGAACACTGAAGCTTTCTTT
TRBD2	TRBV7-2	-	15	TRBJ2-3	CASSARLAGADTQYF	TGTGCCAGCAGCGCCCGACTAGCGGGGGCAGATACGCAGTATTTT
-	TRBV6-1	-	16	TRBJ1-2	CASSEALAGHLGGYTF	TGTGCCAGCAGTGAAGCTTTAGCGGGTCACCTTGGTGGCTACACCTTC
-	TRBV27	-	13	TRBJ1-6	CASSLTLDSPLHF	TGTGCCAGCAGTCTAACGTTGGATTCACCCCTCCACTTT
TRBD1	TRBV15	-	15	TRBJ1-1	CATSRGTGTNTEAFF	TGTGCCACCAGCAGAGGGACAGGGACGAACACTGAAGCTTTCTTT
TRBD1	TRBV5-6	-	15	TRBJ2-7	CASSAGQASSYEQYF	TGTGCCAGCAGCGCCGGACAGGCGAGCTCCTACGAGCAGTACTTC
TRBD1	TRBV5-6	-	16	TRBJ1-2	CASSSKDRAGSIGYTF	TGTGCCAGCAGCTCAAAAGACAGGGCCGGGTCCATTGGCTACACCTTC
-	TRBV7-8	-	18	TRBJ1-5	CASSLGPGRGHSNQPQHF	TGTGCCAGCAGCTTAGGTCCAGGGAGGGGACATAGCAATCAGCCCCAGCATTTT
-	TRBV7-6	once	14	TRBJ2-1	CASSYSIGGNEQFF	TGTGCCAGCAGCTACAGCATAGGGGGCAATGAGCAGTTCTTC
-	TRBV12-3/TRBV12-4	-	12	TRBJ1-2	CASSPRDYGYTF	TGTGCCAGCAGCCCCCGGGACTATGGCTACACCTTC
-	TRBV7-7	few	16	TRBJ1-2	CASSSLDAGGPGGYTF	TGTGCCAGCAGCTCCCTCGACGCGGGGGGGCCTGGTGGCTACACCTTC
TRBD1	TRBV4-2	-	17	TRBJ2-7	CASSQAARTGVSYEQYF	TGTGCCAGCAGCCAAGCAGCGAGGACAGGGGTTTCCTACGAGCAGTACTTC
-	TRBV3-1/TRBV3-2	-	17	TRBJ1-5	CASSQAPYHRSQWPQHF	TGTGCCAGCAGCCAAGCGCCCTACCACAGGTCCCAATGGCCCCAGCATTTT
TRBD1	TRBV3-1/TRBV3-2	-	15	TRBJ1-1	CASSQSGTVNTEAFF	TGTGCCAGCAGCCAATCCGGGACAGTGAACACTGAAGCTTTCTTT
TRBD1	TRBV4-1	once	15	TRBJ1-2	CASSPSGTAIYGYTF	TGCGCCAGCAGCCCATCCGGGACAGCCATCTATGGCTACACCTTC
TRBD1	TRBV4-1	-	15	TRBJ1-1	CASSQDRTGNTEAFF	TGCGCCAGCAGCCAAGACCGGACAGGGAACACTGAAGCTTTCTTT
-	TRBV6-6	few	15	TRBJ1-1	CASLKMGGSNTEAFF	TGTGCCAGCCTAAAAATGGGGGGGTCAAACACTGAAGCTTTCTTT
-	TRBV27	-	13	TRBJ1-2	CASSLSGGYGYTF	TGTGCCAGCAGTTTATCGGGGGGCTATGGCTACACCTTC
TRBD2	TRBV5-4	once	19	TRBJ2-7	CASSSVTGLAGVSSYEQYF	TGTGCCAGCAGCTCAGTCACGGGACTAGCGGGGGTGAGCTCCTACGAGCAGTACTTC
TRBD2	TRBV6-2/TRBV6-3	once	14	TRBJ2-1	CASSRTSGGNEQFF	TGTGCCAGCAGTAGGACTAGCGGTGGGAATGAGCAGTTCTTC
TRBD1	TRBV10-1	-	18	TRBJ2-3	CASSESRTTGGTTDTQYF	TGCGCCAGCAGTGAGTCACGAACGACAGGGGGAACAACAGATACGCAGTATTTT
-	TRBV25-1	-	11	TRBJ2-7	CASSAYYEQYF	TGTGCCAGCAGCGCGTACTACGAGCAGTACTTC
-	TRBV6-1	-	14	TRBJ1-2	CASSESGANYGYTF	TGTGCCAGCAGTGAGTCAGGGGCTAACTATGGCTACACCTTC
-	TRBV19	-	15	TRBJ1-1	CASSMGRGAGTEAFF	TGTGCCAGTAGTATGGGACGGGGGGCTGGCACTGAAGCTTTCTTT
TRBD1	TRBV7-9	-	15	TRBJ2-2	CASSPRDSLTGELFF	TGTGCCAGCAGCCCGAGGGACAGCCTCACCGGGGAGCTGTTTTTT
TRBD1	TRBV13	-	15	TRBJ1-4	CASSNRGRTNEKLFF	TGTGCCAGCAGCAACAGGGGGAGGACTAATGAAAAACTGTTTTTT
-	TRBV6-5	-	14	TRBJ1-1	CASSTLNRLGEAFF	TGTGCCAGCAGTACTTTAAACAGATTGGGTGAAGCTTTCTTT
-	TRBV6-5	-	13	TRBJ2-2	CASLIRGPGELFF	TGTGCCAGCCTTATCAGGGGTCCCGGGGAGCTGTTTTTT
-	TRBV7-6	-	14	TRBJ1-2	CASSPAYSPYGYTF	TGTGCCAGCAGCCCCGCCTACAGCCCCTATGGCTACACCTTC
TRBD2	TRBV19	-	16	TRBJ2-5	CASSAFRGGNQETQYF	TGTGCCAGTAGTGCCTTCCGCGGGGGGAACCAAGAGACCCAGTACTTC